One sample yielded the 6 T cell receptor beta chains listed below, sequenced in a study of T cell responses to AZD1222 COVID-19 vaccine. Some clones are missing from TCRdb's copy, which holds only in-frame ones; the method was immunoSEQ multiplex PCR. The table shows 150,000 to 200,000 clones, with 94% occurring only once. Sample: peripheral blood, taken on day 0 of AZD1222 vaccination. These receptors were taken from an adult in good health.

The chain is built from TRBV30 and TRBJ2-3; the match to TRBD2 covers 13 bases. Germline values: CDR1 GTSNPN, CDR2 SVGIG (reference sequence). V lost 1 base and J lost 10; bases outside the gene matches: 5. This CDR3 has 14 residues. The CDR3 nucleotides read TGTGCCTGGAGTGCGACTAGCGGGGGGCTGGCGCAGTATTTT. This codes for CAWSATSGGLAQYF.

The rearrangement links TRBV24-1 to TRBJ1-1; 7 bases line up with TRBD1. Trimming took 2 bases from V and 1 from J; bases not matched to a gene: 6. The CDR3 is 16 amino acids. Germline V gives CDR1 KGHDR, CDR2 SFDVKD. The CDR3 DNA follows: TGTGCCACCAGTGATTCAGCGCAGGGGGAGAACACTGAAGCTTTCTTT. Its translation: CATSDSAQGENTEAFF.

This clone has a single count. This chain joins TRBV7-3 and TRBJ2-5; 7 nucleotides align to TRBD2. From germline, CDR1 is SGHTA and CDR2 FQGTGA. The CDR3 has 19 amino acids. Trimming at V came to 4 bases and at J to 5 bases, leaving 22 bases not matched to a gene. The CDR3 spells CASSSRSAEGGRSRETQYF. The DNA for the CDR3 is TGTGCCAGCAGCTCCCGCTCTGCCGAAGGCGGGAGATCCCGGGAGACCCAGTACTTC.

The rearrangement links TRBV11-2 to TRBJ1-1; perhaps TRBD1 as D (6 bases). V lost 6 bases, J lost 1 base, and 9 bases lay in between. Germline V gives CDR1 SGHAT, CDR2 FQNNGV. This CDR3 comprises 13 residues. In DNA form, the CDR3 reads TGTGCCAGCAGAAGGGGACAGAACACTGAAGCTTTCTTT. This sequence encodes CASRRGQNTEAFF.

The chain joins TRBV10-1 to TRBJ2-1; D perhaps matches TRBD2 (6 bases). Between the trimmed V and J ends, which lost 0 bases and 7 bases, there was a span of 10 bases. CDR1 is WNHNN, CDR2 SYGVQD, per germline (reference sequence). The CDR3 extends over 14 amino acids. This chain's CDR3 is CASSESIGRNEQFF. The DNA for the CDR3 is TGCGCCAGCAGTGAGTCGATAGGGAGGAATGAGCAGTTCTTC.

Here the CDR3 reads CASSSFLAASTDTQYF. The CDR3 DNA follows: TGTGCCAGCAGTTCCTTTCTGGCGGCTAGCACAGATACGCAGTATTTT. This sequence joins TRBV2 and TRBJ2-3; D gene ambiguous. The CDR3 totals 16 residues. Trimming cost V 5 bases and J 0 bases, with 15 bases left between them. Germline CDR1 SNHLY, CDR2 FYNNEI.